These 9 T cell receptor beta chains came from one sample sequenced in a study of blood T cells in healthy people across ages. A second 7 to 11 cycle PCR used barcoded and J-beta primers. MiXCR was run by TCRdb on the 5' RACE reads, yielding one entry per CDR3 protein. The sample contains fewer than 2,000,000 distinct CDR3 sequences, roughly 32% of which appear only once. Sequencing was carried out using blood. The receptors originated from a woman aged 25 to 39 in good health.

The V gene is TRBV28, the J gene TRBJ2-1; unclear D gene. The ends were cut back, 3 bases at V and 7 bases at J, with 22 bases in the middle. Per germline, CDR1 MDHEN and CDR2 SYDVKM. The CDR3 contains 17 residues. Here the CDR3 DNA reads TGTGCCAGCAGTTTCCGTGTGGGATTAGCCCCTGGGAATGAGCAGTTCTTC. This encodes CASSFRVGLAPGNEQFF. Combining the CDR3 with reference TRBV28 and TRBJ2-1 gives the whole variable domain DVKVTQSSRYLVKRTGEKVFLECVQDMDHENMFWYRQDPGLGLRLIYFSYDVKMKEKGDIPEGYSVSREKKERFSLILESASTNQTSMYLCASSFRVGLAPGNEQFFGPGTRLTVL.

This clonotype turned up a few times. The chain joins TRBV9 to TRBJ1-2, with 9 positions matching TRBD1. Germline CDR1 SGDLS, CDR2 YYNGEE. J gave up 4 bases and V 4 bases, and 11 bases lay outside the gene matches. The CDR3 is 16 amino acids. In nucleotides, the CDR3 is TGTGCCAGCAGCCCCCGGGACAGGGCGGACGGCTATGGCTACACCTTC. This codes for CASSPRDRADGYGYTF. Together with reference TRBV9 and TRBJ1-2, the CDR3 gives the full variable domain: DSGVTQTPKHLITATGQRVTLRCSPRSGDLSVYWYQQSLDQGLQFLIQYYNGEERAKGNILERFSAQQFPDLHSELNLSSLELGDSALYFCASSPRDRADGYGYTFGSGTRLTVV.

The rearrangement joins TRBV3-1 to TRBJ2-6; D remains ambiguous. CDR3 length equals 13 residues. Germline V gene data show CDR1 as LGHDT and CDR2 as YNNKEL (reference sequence). Between the trimmed V and J ends, which lost 4 bases and 6 bases, there was a span of 7 bases. CDR3 protein: CASSPREANVLTF. The CDR3 DNA reads as TGTGCCAGCAGCCCACGAGAGGCCAACGTCCTGACTTTC.

This clonotype appeared many times. V and J are TRBV29-1 and TRBJ2-1; 10 nucleotides line up with TRBD2. Losses at the gene ends were 0 bases for V and 8 bases for J; bases not matched to a gene: 10. The CDR3 extends over 16 amino acids. CDR1 and CDR2 from the germline V gene are SQVTM and ANQGSEA. CDR3 in DNA: TGCAGCGTTGAAGATCTGTCTAGCGGGAGCCAAGATGAGCAGTTCTTC. Protein sequence: CSVEDLSSGSQDEQFF.

The V gene is TRBV13, the J gene TRBJ2-5; TRBD2 matches at 12 bases. The CDR3 is made up of 16 amino acids. The germline V gene has CDR1 PRHDT and CDR2 FYEKMQ (reference sequence). V was pared by 5 bases and J by 3 bases, with 7 bases of the junction left unmatched. The CDR3 is CASSQTSGGREETQYF. CDR3 bases: TGTGCCAGCAGCCAGACTAGCGGGGGCCGAGAAGAGACCCAGTACTTC.

This clonotype was seen more than once but under ten times. The J gene is TRBJ2-5, the V gene TRBV20-1; the match to TRBD2 covers 9 bases. The J segment lost 1 base and the V segment lost 6 bases, leaving 6 bases of the junction unmatched. The CDR3 spans 14 residues. The germline V gene encodes CDR1 DFQATT and CDR2 SNEGSKA (reference sequence). DNA of the CDR3: TGCAGTGCGTTAGCGGGGGTCGGCCAAGAGACCCAGTACTTC. Its protein is CSALAGVGQETQYF.

The chain employs TRBV2 and TRBJ2-7; TRBD1 agrees at 9 bases. CDR1 SNHLY and CDR2 FYNNEI come from the germline V gene. There are 14 residues in the CDR3. Losses at the gene ends were 6 bases for V and 2 bases for J; bases not matched to a gene: 5. In nucleotides, the CDR3 is TGTGCCAGCAGGGAACAGGGGGCCACCTACGAGCAGTACTTC. Translated, it gives CASREQGATYEQYF. Drawing the rest from reference TRBV2 and TRBJ2-7, the complete variable domain is EPEVTQTPSHQVTQMGQEVILRCVPISNHLYFYWYRQILGQKVEFLVSFYNNEISEKSEIFDDQFSVERPDGSNFTLKIRSTKLEDSAMYFCASREQGATYEQYFGPGTRLTVT.

There are a few counts of this clonotype. V usage is TRBV5-1 and J usage is TRBJ2-7; the D gene is possibly TRBD1 (6 bases). CDR1 SGHRS and CDR2 YFSETQ come from the germline V gene. CDR3 size: 15 residues. Trimming removed 6 bases at V and 2 bases at J, with 18 bases between. The chain's CDR3 is CASTRGSLPAYEQYF. The CDR3 nucleotides read TGCGCCAGCACCAGGGGCAGCTTGCCAGCCTACGAGCAGTACTTC. Using reference TRBV5-1 and TRBJ2-7 for the parts outside the CDR3, the full variable domain is KAGVTQTPRYLIKTRGQQVTLSCSPISGHRSVSWYQQTPGQGLQFLFEYFSETQRNKGNFPGRFSGRQFSNSRSEMNVSTLELGDSALYLCASTRGSLPAYEQYFGPGTRLTVT.

The sample holds a few counts of this clonotype. The J gene is TRBJ2-7, the V gene TRBV11-2; weak D call: TRBD1 (5 bases). The V gene lost 8 bases and the J gene lost 3 bases, with 17 bases spanning the gap. The CDR3 spans 14 residues. Germline assignment: CDR1 SGHAT and CDR2 FQNNGV. The CDR3 coding sequence is TGTGCCAGCGCCTCTACGGACACCGTCTACGAGCAGTACTTC. It yields the protein CASASTDTVYEQYF.